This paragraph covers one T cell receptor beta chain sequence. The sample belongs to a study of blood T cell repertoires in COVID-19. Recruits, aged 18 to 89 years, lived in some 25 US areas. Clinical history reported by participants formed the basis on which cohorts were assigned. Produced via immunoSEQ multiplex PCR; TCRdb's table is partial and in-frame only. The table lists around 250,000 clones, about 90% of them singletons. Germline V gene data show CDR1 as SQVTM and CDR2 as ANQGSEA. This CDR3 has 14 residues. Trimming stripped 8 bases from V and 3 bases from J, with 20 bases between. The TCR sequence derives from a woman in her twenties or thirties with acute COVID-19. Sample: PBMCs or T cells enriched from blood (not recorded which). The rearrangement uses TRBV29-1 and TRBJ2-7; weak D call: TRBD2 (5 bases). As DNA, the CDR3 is TGCAGCCCTTCCGGACGTCACCGGGGCTACGAGCAGTACTTC. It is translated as CSPSGRHRGYEQYF.